One T cell receptor beta chain is described in this entry. Some clones are missing from TCRdb's copy, which holds only in-frame ones; the method was immunoSEQ multiplex PCR. The data show about 83,000 clones, around 92% seen once. Systemic immunosuppression or a history of autoimmune disease excluded patients. These data belong to a study of OX40 agonist ivuxolimab in advanced cancers. Turning to the study itself: Patients' therapy was ivuxolimab, an antibody that acts as an agonist of OX40 (CD134). A male proportion of about 80% was recorded, with mean age around 55 years and range 23 to 79.

The input for sequencing was CD4+ or CD8+ T cells sorted from blood, taken in a trial of the OX40 agonist ivuxolimab. The TCR comes from an adult with an advanced solid tumor such as melanoma, head and neck, liver or kidney cancer.

The CDR3 region is CASSSRLVGSGANVLTF. The CDR3 DNA reads as TGTGCCAGCAGCTCGCGACTGGTGGGCTCTGGGGCCAACGTCCTGACTTTC. The chain employs TRBV11-1 and TRBJ2-6, with unresolved D. Trimming left V 4 bases short and J 0 bases short, with 13 bases between. This CDR3 has 17 amino acids. Germline loops: CDR1 SGHAT, CDR2 FQDESV (reference sequence).